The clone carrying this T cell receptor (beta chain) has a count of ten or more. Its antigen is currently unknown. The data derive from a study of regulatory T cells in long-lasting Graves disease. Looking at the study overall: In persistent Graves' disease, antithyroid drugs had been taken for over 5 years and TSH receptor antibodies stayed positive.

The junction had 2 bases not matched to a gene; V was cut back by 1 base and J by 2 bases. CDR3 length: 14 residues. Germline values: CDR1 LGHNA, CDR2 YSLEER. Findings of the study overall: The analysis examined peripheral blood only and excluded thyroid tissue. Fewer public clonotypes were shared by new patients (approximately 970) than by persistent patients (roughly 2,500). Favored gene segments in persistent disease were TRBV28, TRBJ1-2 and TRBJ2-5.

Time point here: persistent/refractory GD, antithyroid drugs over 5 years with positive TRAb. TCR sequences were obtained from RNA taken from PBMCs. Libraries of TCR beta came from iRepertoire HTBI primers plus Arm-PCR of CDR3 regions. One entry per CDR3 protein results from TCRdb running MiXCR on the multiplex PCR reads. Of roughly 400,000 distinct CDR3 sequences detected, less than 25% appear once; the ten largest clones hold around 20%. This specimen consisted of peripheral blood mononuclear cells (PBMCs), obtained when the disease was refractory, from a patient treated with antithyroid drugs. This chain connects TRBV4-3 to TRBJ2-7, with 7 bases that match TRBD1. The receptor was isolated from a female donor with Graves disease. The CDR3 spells CASSQGTGPYEQYF. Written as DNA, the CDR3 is TGCGCCAGCAGCCAAGGGACAGGACCCTACGAGCAGTACTTC.